The clone carrying this T cell receptor beta chain was picked up many times. TCRdb re-derived calls from the RACE reads in MiXCR, one entry per CDR3 protein. The sample includes 250,000 to 300,000 distinct CDR3 sequences, approximately 8% of them seen just once. The source of the sample is a study of human T cells and chemical hapten exposure. Stated time point: pre-sensitization, week 0. Treatment noted: therapeutic diphenylcyclopropenone sensitization with weekly scalp DPC. The sequenced sample was whole blood, obtained in connection with sensitization to the hapten diphenylcyclopropenone (DPC). The origin of this receptor is a man aged 18 to 30 with alopecia areata. Some clones in this sample may be carry-over from other donors' samples.

The CDR3, as DNA: TGTGCCAGCAGTTACTCGTGGACGTCTAATGAAAAACTGTTTTTT. This translates into CASSYSWTSNEKLFF. The chain has TRBV6-5 and TRBJ1-4; D remains ambiguous. The CDR3 is 15 residues long. Germline-derived CDR1 and CDR2 are MNHEY and SVGAGI. Trimming left V 0 bases short and J 3 bases short, with 8 bases between.